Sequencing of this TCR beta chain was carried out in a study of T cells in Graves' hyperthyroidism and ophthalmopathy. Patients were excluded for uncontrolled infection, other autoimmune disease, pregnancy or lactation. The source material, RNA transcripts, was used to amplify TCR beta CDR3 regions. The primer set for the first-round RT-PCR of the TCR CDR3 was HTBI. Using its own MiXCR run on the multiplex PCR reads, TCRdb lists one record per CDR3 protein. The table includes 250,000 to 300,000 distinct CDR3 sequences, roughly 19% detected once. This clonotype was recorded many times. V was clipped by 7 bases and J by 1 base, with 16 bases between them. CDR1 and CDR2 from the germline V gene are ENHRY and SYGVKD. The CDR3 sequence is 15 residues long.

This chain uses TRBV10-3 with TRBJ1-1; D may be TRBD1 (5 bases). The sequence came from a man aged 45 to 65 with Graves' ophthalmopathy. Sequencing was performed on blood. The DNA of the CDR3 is TGTGCCATCAACAAGGAAGGGGCTGGGAACACTGAAGCTTTCTTT. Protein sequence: CAINKEGAGNTEAFF.